The 26 T cell receptor beta chains listed next were all sequenced from one sample in a study of T cell clonotyping in hematopoietic cell transplantation. Sample time point: recipient sample about 28 days before transplant, after cytoreduction. TCRdb's copy holds only in-frame clones and misses some; the assay was immunoSEQ multiplex PCR. This sample yields about 38,000 clones, of which around 95% are seen a single time; 1.5% to 2% belongs to the top ten. Sequencing was performed on peripheral blood mononuclear cells, taken before stem cell transplant. These receptors were collected from a man aged 35 to 55 with chronic myeloid leukemia. Some clones in this sample may be carry-over from other donors' samples.

The chain recombines TRBV9 with TRBJ1-2; the D gene is possibly TRBD1 (6 bases). This CDR3 spans 16 amino acids. Trimming removed 2 bases from V and 0 bases from J, with 14 bases in between. Germline-derived CDR1 and CDR2 are SGDLS and YYNGEE. The DNA for the CDR3 is TGTGCCAGCAGCGTTTCTTCCCGGGACACTAACTATGGCTACACCTTC. This codes for CASSVSSRDTNYGYTF.

The rearrangement joins TRBV7-3 to TRBJ2-2; 13 bases match TRBD2. CDR1 SGHTA and CDR2 FQGTGA come from the germline V gene. There are 16 residues in the CDR3. The trim removed 3 bases at V and 5 bases at J, leaving 3 bases unmatched. CDR3 residues: CASSLGLAGSTGELFF. CDR3 nucleotides: TGTGCCAGCAGCTTGGGACTAGCGGGGTCGACCGGGGAGCTGTTTTTT.

This clone occurred once. V is TRBV28 and J is TRBJ1-2; 7 bases fit TRBD1. This CDR3 is built from 15 residues. J lost 7 bases, V lost 2 bases, and 10 bases had no gene match. Germline V gene data show CDR1 as MDHEN and CDR2 as SYDVKM. CDR3 protein: CASSLRGTANRGYTF. CDR3 nucleotide sequence: TGTGCCAGCAGTTTAAGGGGGACAGCAAATCGTGGCTACACCTTC.

J is TRBJ1-2 and V is TRBV9; no definite D call. The CDR3 extends over 14 amino acids. CDR1 SGDLS and CDR2 YYNGEE come from the germline V gene. The V and J ends lost 4 bases and 4 bases respectively, with 14 bases between them. CDR3 in amino acids: CASSLRPQIYGYTF. As DNA, the CDR3 is TGTGCCAGCAGCCTCAGACCCCAGATCTATGGCTACACCTTC.

This chain links TRBV19 with TRBJ1-2; D is uncertain. CDR1 and CDR2 (germline): LNHDA, SQIVND (reference sequence). The CDR3 consists of 10 residues. V gave up 10 bases and J gave up 4 bases, with 7 bases separating them. CDR3 nucleotide sequence: TGTGCCACCCTTGCCTATGGCTACACCTTC. Residues: CATLAYGYTF.

The chain combines TRBV9 with TRBJ1-4; possibly TRBD1 for D (5 bases). From germline, CDR1 is SGDLS and CDR2 YYNGEE. The CDR3 totals 13 residues. Between the trimmed V and J ends, which lost 4 bases and 7 bases, there was a span of 11 bases. CDR3 sequence: CASSWGDSEKLFF. For the CDR3, the DNA is TGTGCCAGCAGCTGGGGGGATAGTGAAAAACTGTTTTTT.

The rearrangement joins TRBV4-3 to TRBJ1-4; possible D gene TRBD1, 6 bases. V gave up 5 bases and J gave up 4 bases, with 11 bases separating them. The CDR3 spans 14 residues. Germline assignment: CDR1 LGHNA and CDR2 YSLEER. As DNA, the CDR3 is TGCGCCAGCAGCAGGGACATTCTTAATGAAAAACTGTTTTTT. It codes for CASSRDILNEKLFF.

V gene TRBV20-1 combines with J gene TRBJ1-2; D is ambiguous. V lost 6 bases and J 10 bases, leaving 15 bases between the germline ends. From germline, CDR1 is DFQATT and CDR2 SNEGSKA (reference sequence). This CDR3 has 11 residues. The CDR3 here is CSAPDIRDYTF. Written as DNA, the CDR3 is TGCAGTGCCCCCGACATACGCGACTACACCTTC.

The rearrangement uses TRBV2 and TRBJ1-5; 8 bases are shared with TRBD1. The germline V gene encodes CDR1 SNHLY and CDR2 FYNNEI. The CDR3 loop spans 15 amino acids. V dropped 3 bases and J dropped 1; count of bases not matched to a gene: 2. DNA of the CDR3: TGTGCCAGCAGTGATGACAGGGGAAGCAATCAGCCCCAGCATTTT. It translates to CASSDDRGSNQPQHF.

This chain connects TRBV11-2 to TRBJ1-2; D remains ambiguous. The CDR3 contains 16 residues. With 0 bases removed from V and 4 bases from J, the gap between germline ends came to 15 bases. Germline CDR1 reads SGHAT; CDR2 reads FQNNGV. The CDR3 DNA reads TGTGCCAGCAGCTTAGATTCGGACCAGATATTCTATGGCTACACCTTC. Its protein is CASSLDSDQIFYGYTF.

This chain links TRBV28 with TRBJ1-5; 9 positions agree with TRBD1. The V and J ends lost 7 bases and 6 bases, in that order; junction bases with no gene match: 7. The CDR3 spans 14 residues. Germline assignment: CDR1 MDHEN and CDR2 SYDVKM. The CDR3 region is CASNRGQGSQPQHF. Written as DNA, the CDR3 is TGTGCCAGCAACAGGGGGCAGGGGAGTCAGCCCCAGCATTTT.

The chain uses TRBV5-1 and TRBJ2-7; tentatively, D is TRBD2 (5 bases). CDR1 is SGHRS, CDR2 YFSETQ, per germline. The length of the CDR3 is 13 residues. The V gene lost 5 bases and the J gene lost 7 bases, with 16 bases spanning the gap. CDR3 amino acids: CASRSLERWEQYF. DNA of the CDR3: TGCGCCAGCAGGTCGTTAGAGCGGTGGGAGCAGTACTTC.

The chain links TRBV7-9 to TRBJ2-1; 7 bases are shared with TRBD1. The V gene's germline CDR1 is SEHNR and CDR2 FQNEAQ (reference sequence). The V and J ends lost 5 bases and 8 bases, in that order; junction bases with no gene match: 12. This CDR3 spans 15 amino acids. As DNA, the CDR3 is TGTGCCAGCAGCCCCAGACAGGGAGTAGTGGATGAGCAGTTCTTC. It codes for CASSPRQGVVDEQFF.

The chain combines TRBV6-5 with TRBJ2-3; no reliable D call. CDR3 size: 10 residues. Germline values: CDR1 MNHEY, CDR2 SVGAGI. The V gene lost 7 bases and the J gene lost 4 bases, with 3 bases spanning the gap. CDR3 loop: CASMADTQYF. The CDR3 region has the DNA TGTGCCAGCATGGCAGATACGCAGTATTTT.

The CDR3 is CASSVELANTEAFF. The CDR3 nucleotides are TGTGCCAGCAGCGTAGAACTCGCGAACACTGAAGCTTTCTTT. The chain combines TRBV9 with TRBJ1-1, with D unresolved. Trimming removed 0 bases from V and 1 base from J, with 7 bases in between. Germline CDR1 is SGDLS and CDR2 is YYNGEE. The CDR3 is 14 amino acids.

V and J are TRBV29-1 and TRBJ2-5; D is perhaps TRBD1 (6 bases). The germline V gene encodes CDR1 SQVTM and CDR2 ANQGSEA. CDR3 size: 16 residues. The V end lost 5 bases, the J end lost 5 bases, and 24 bases lay between the germline ends. This chain's CDR3 is CSVPPGGSGWSETQYF. The CDR3 DNA follows: TGCAGCGTTCCTCCTGGGGGCAGTGGATGGTCCGAGACCCAGTACTTC.

The V gene is TRBV5-1, the J gene TRBJ2-2; 9 bases match TRBD1. V gave up 4 bases and J gave up 2 bases; unmatched junction bases: 6. Germline CDR1 SGHRS, CDR2 YFSETQ. This CDR3 is 16 amino acids long. The DNA for the CDR3 is TGCGCCAGCAGCCCGGACAGGGGAGGAAACACCGGGGAGCTGTTTTTT. It yields the protein CASSPDRGGNTGELFF.

This clone was seen once. The V call is TRBV28, the J call TRBJ2-2; 9 nucleotides agree with TRBD1. Germline V gives CDR1 MDHEN, CDR2 SYDVKM. V lost 3 bases to trimming and J lost 5 bases; unmatched junction nucleotides: 7. The CDR3 length is 16 residues. The CDR3 DNA is TGTGCCAGCAGTTTCCGGGACAGGGCACCGACCGGGGAGCTGTTTTTT. Translated: CASSFRDRAPTGELFF. Variable domain in full (rest from reference TRBV28 and TRBJ2-2): DVKVTQSSRYLVKRTGEKVFLECVQDMDHENMFWYRQDPGLGLRLIYFSYDVKMKEKGDIPEGYSVSREKKERFSLILESASTNQTSMYLCASSFRDRAPTGELFFGEGSRLTVL.

This rearrangement joins TRBV6-5 to TRBJ2-7, with D perhaps matching TRBD1 or TRBD2 (5 bases each). Trimming stripped 2 bases from V and 4 bases from J, with 15 bases between. Germline CDR1 is MNHEY and CDR2 is SVGAGI. This CDR3 spans 15 amino acids. CDR3 amino acids: CASSYAAGRGYEQYF. The CDR3 DNA reads TGTGCCAGCAGTTACGCGGCAGGGAGAGGATACGAGCAGTACTTC.

The genes are TRBV28 and TRBJ2-2; 8 bases are a match to TRBD1. Germline-derived CDR1 and CDR2 are MDHEN and SYDVKM. CDR3 size: 15 residues. With 8 bases clipped from V and 3 bases from J, the junction kept 8 bases outside the gene matches. CDR3 nucleotides: TGTGCCAGCCTCGGGCAGGGGGCGGACACCGGGGAGCTGTTTTTT. This codes for CASLGQGADTGELFF.

This clone was counted once. The chain recombines TRBV11-3 with TRBJ1-1; D unclear. Trimming cost V 1 base and J 0 bases, with 9 bases left between them. Per germline, CDR1 SGHNT and CDR2 YENEEA. CDR3 length equals 15 residues. The CDR3: CASSLGAVMNTEAFF. CDR3 nucleotides: TGTGCCAGCAGCTTAGGGGCAGTGATGAACACTGAAGCTTTCTTT.

The V gene is TRBV9, the J gene TRBJ1-5; no clear D gene. Germline V gene lookup returns CDR1 SGDLS and CDR2 YYNGEE. V gave up 0 bases and J gave up 5 bases, with 9 bases separating them. This CDR3 spans 14 amino acids. The CDR3 bases are TGTGCCAGCAGCGTAGCCCCCCAGTATCAGCCCCAGCATTTT. It encodes CASSVAPQYQPQHF. Drawing the rest from reference TRBV9 and TRBJ1-5, the complete variable domain is DSGVTQTPKHLITATGQRVTLRCSPRSGDLSVYWYQQSLDQGLQFLIQYYNGEERAKGNILERFSAQQFPDLHSELNLSSLELGDSALYFCASSVAPQYQPQHFGDGTRLSIL.

J is TRBJ1-4 and V is TRBV30; possible D gene TRBD1, 6 bases. The V end lost 1 base, the J end lost 6 bases, and 12 bases lay between the germline ends. The CDR3 is 14 amino acids. Germline CDR1 reads GTSNPN; CDR2 reads SVGIG (reference sequence). CDR3 coding DNA: TGTGCCTGGAGTGCAGGGGACCCATATGAAAAACTGTTTTTT. Protein: CAWSAGDPYEKLFF.

The chain joins TRBV5-6 to TRBJ2-7; D might be TRBD2 (5 bases). The V and J ends lost 2 bases and 9 bases respectively, with 18 bases between them. The germline V gene has CDR1 SGHDT and CDR2 YYEEEE. The CDR3 has 14 residues. DNA of the CDR3: TGTGCCAGCAGCTTAAGAGAGGGTTCCACTAGGCAGTACTTC. This encodes CASSLREGSTRQYF.

The gene calls are TRBV5-6 and TRBJ1-1; no definite D call. The V gene's germline CDR1 is SGHDT and CDR2 YYEEEE. The germline V and J ends were trimmed by 0 bases and 7 bases, with 10 bases remaining between them. The CDR3 has 13 amino acids. The CDR3 nucleotides read TGTGCCAGCAGCTTGGCCGGCAGCTTTGAAGCTTTCTTT. This sequence encodes CASSLAGSFEAFF.

This chain joins TRBV2 and TRBJ1-6, with 10 bases that match TRBD1. CDR1 is SNHLY and CDR2 is FYNNEI in the germline V gene. V was clipped by 2 bases and J by 8 bases; unmatched bases: 3. The CDR3 extends over 15 amino acids. CDR3 bases: TGTGCCAGCAGTGAATGGACAGGGGGAGATTCACCCCTCCACTTT. It encodes CASSEWTGGDSPLHF.